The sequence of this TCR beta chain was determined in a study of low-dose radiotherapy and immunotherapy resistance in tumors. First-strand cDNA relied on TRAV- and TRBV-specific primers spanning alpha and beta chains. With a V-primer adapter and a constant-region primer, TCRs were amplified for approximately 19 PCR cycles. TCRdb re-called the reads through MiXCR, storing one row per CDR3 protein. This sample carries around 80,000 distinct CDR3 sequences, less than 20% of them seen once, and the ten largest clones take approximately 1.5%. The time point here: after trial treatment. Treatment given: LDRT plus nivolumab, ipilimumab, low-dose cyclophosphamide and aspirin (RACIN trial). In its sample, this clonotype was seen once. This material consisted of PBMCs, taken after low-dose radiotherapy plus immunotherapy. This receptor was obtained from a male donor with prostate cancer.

The CDR3: CASSYSQTAKNIQYF. The DNA of the CDR3 is TGTGCCAGCAGTTACTCCCAAACAGCCAAAAACATTCAGTACTTC. The rearrangement uses TRBV6-2 or TRBV6-3 and TRBJ2-4; D not resolved. Germline V CDR1 and CDR2: MNHEY, SVGEGT. The CDR3 covers 15 residues. V lost 0 bases and J lost 0, with 6 bases in between.